A selection of T cell receptor beta chains follows, all from one sample in a study of control samples from healthy donors and cancer patients. Sequencing was performed with immunoSEQ multiplex PCR; in TCRdb, only in-frame clones are kept and a portion is missing. Found here are about 59,000 clones, about 92% of them singletons; the top ten hold approximately 1.5%. Sequenced input: PBMCs. All receptors derive from a man between 40 and 49 years old with colorectal cancer. Each CDR3 is given with its conserved first and last residue. Fields, in order: V gene, clone size, J gene, D gene, CDR3 protein, CDR3 DNA. D genes are given only for firm matches. Clone sizes are given selectively: once, few, many, or a class where the clone is expanded.

V: TRBV2; size: -; J: TRBJ1-2; D: -; CDR3: CASSAGGGRDIGGYGYTF; DNA: TGTGCCAGCAGTGCCGGGGGGGGCAGGGACATAGGAGGGTATGGCTACACCTTC
V: TRBV7-9; size: -; J: TRBJ2-3; D: -; CDR3: CASSLESGTREYF; DNA: TGTGCCAGCAGCTTAGAATCAGGGACTCGCGAGTATTTT
V: TRBV7-3; size: -; J: TRBJ2-1; D: TRBD1; CDR3: CASRSQGAGMNEQFF; DNA: TGTGCCAGCAGGTCACAGGGGGCGGGTATGAATGAGCAGTTCTTC
V: TRBV3-1/TRBV3-2; size: -; J: TRBJ2-2; D: TRBD1; CDR3: CASRTGTGDTGELFF; DNA: TGTGCCAGCCGGACCGGGACAGGGGACACCGGGGAGCTGTTTTTT
V: TRBV11-2; size: -; J: TRBJ1-3; D: -; CDR3: CASTQTFSGNTIYF; DNA: TGTGCCAGCACCCAGACCTTCTCTGGAAACACCATATATTTT
V: TRBV29-1; size: -; J: TRBJ1-2; D: TRBD1; CDR3: CSVADRGRGGGYTF; DNA: TGCAGCGTTGCAGACAGGGGGCGTGGAGGTGGCTACACCTTC
V: TRBV5-1; size: -; J: TRBJ2-5; D: -; CDR3: CASSLGRARETQYF; DNA: TGCGCCAGCAGCTTGGGCAGGGCCCGGGAGACCCAGTACTTC
V: TRBV13; size: -; J: TRBJ2-3; D: -; CDR3: CASSLFPTDTQYF; DNA: TGTGCCAGCAGCTTATTCCCGACAGATACGCAGTATTTT
V: TRBV19; size: -; J: TRBJ2-3; D: -; CDR3: CASSIDVGRGLADTQYF; DNA: TGTGCCAGTAGTATAGATGTCGGGAGGGGGCTGGCAGATACGCAGTATTTT
V: TRBV7-9; size: -; J: TRBJ1-3; D: TRBD1; CDR3: CASSKDRTSGNTIYF; DNA: TGTGCCAGCAGCAAGGACAGGACCTCTGGAAACACCATATATTTT
V: TRBV6-5; size: -; J: TRBJ1-6; D: -; CDR3: CASSPRGGRFQTLHF; DNA: TGTGCCAGCAGTCCTCGGGGGGGTCGCTTTCAGACCCTCCACTTT
V: TRBV3-1/TRBV3-2; size: once; J: TRBJ1-1; D: -; CDR3: CASSQEGPRRGAFF; DNA: TGTGCCAGCAGCCAAGAAGGTCCGCGCCGTGGAGCTTTCTTT